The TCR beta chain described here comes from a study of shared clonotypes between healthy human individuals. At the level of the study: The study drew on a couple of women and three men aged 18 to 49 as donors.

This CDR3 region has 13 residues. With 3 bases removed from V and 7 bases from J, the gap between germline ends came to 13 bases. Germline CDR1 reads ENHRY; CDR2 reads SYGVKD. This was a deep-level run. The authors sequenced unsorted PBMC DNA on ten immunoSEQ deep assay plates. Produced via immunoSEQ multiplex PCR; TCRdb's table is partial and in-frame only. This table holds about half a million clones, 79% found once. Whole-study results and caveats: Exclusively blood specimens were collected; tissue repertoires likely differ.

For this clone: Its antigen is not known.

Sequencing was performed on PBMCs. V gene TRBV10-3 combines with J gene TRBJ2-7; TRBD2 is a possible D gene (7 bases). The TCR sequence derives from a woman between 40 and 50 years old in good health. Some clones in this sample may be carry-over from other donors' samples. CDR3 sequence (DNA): TGTGCCATCAGTGAATGGGGGGGCCTAGAGCAGTACTTC. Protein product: CAISEWGGLEQYF.